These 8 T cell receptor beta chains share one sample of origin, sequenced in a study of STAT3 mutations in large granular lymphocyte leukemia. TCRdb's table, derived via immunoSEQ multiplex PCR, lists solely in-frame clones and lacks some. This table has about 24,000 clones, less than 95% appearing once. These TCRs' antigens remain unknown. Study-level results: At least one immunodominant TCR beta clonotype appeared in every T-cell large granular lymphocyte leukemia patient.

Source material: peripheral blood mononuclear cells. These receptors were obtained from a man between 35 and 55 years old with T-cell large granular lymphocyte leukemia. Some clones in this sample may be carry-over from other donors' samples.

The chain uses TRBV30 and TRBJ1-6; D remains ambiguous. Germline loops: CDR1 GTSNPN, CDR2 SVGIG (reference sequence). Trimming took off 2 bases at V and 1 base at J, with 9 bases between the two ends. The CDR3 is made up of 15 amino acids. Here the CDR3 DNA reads TGTGCCTGGAGTCCATCTTCTTCCTATAATTCACCCCTCCACTTT. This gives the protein CAWSPSSSYNSPLHF.

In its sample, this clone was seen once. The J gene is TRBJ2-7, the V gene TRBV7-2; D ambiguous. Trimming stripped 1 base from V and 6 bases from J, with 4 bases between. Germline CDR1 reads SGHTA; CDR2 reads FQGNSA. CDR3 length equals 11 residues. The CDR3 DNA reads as TGTGCCAGCAGCTTAGGACCCGAGCAGTACTTC. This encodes CASSLGPEQYF.

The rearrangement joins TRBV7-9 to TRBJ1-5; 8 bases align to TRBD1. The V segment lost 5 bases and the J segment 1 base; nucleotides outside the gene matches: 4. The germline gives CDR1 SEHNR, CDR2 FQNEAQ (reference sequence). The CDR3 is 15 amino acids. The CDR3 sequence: CASSTDRESNQPQHF. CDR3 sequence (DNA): TGTGCCAGCAGCACGGACAGGGAGAGCAATCAGCCCCAGCATTTT.

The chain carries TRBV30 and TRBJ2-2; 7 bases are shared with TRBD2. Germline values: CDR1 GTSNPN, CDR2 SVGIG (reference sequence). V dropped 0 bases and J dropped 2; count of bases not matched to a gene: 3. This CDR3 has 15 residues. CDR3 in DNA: TGTGCCTGGAGTGTGGCGGGGGTTAACACCGGGGAGCTGTTTTTT. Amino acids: CAWSVAGVNTGELFF. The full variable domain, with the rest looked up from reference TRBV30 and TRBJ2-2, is SQTIHQWPATLVQPVGSPLSLECTVEGTSNPNLYWYRQAAGRGLQLLFYSVGIGQISSEVPQNLSASRPQDRQFILSSKKLLLSDSGFYLCAWSVAGVNTGELFFGEGSRLTVL.

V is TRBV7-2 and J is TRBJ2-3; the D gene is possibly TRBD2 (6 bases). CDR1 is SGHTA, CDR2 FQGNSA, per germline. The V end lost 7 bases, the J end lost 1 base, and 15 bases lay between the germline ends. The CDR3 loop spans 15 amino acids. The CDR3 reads CASKIMGGGTDTQYF. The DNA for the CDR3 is TGTGCCAGCAAGATAATGGGCGGGGGCACAGATACGCAGTATTTT.

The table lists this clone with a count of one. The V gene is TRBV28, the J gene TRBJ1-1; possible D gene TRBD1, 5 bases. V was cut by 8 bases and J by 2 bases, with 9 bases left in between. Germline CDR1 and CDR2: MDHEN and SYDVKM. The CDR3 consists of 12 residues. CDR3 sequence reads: CASRDHNTEAFF. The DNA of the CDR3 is TGTGCCAGCCGGGACCACAACACTGAAGCTTTCTTT.

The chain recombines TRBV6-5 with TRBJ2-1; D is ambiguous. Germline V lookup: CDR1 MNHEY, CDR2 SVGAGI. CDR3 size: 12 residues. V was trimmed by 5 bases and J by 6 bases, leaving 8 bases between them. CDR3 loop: CASSRASNEQFF. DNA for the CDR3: TGTGCCAGCAGTCGGGCCTCCAATGAGCAGTTCTTC.

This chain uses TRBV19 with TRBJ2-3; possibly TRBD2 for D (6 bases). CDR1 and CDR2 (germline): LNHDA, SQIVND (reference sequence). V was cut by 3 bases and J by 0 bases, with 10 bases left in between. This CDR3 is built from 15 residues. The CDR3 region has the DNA TGTGCCAGTAGTATTGGGCGGGGTAGCACAGATACGCAGTATTTT. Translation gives CASSIGRGSTDTQYF.